This TCR beta chain appears in the sequencing data of a study of blood T cell repertoires in COVID-19. The wider study: Samples representing acute and convalescent COVID-19 were sourced from the United States, Italy and Spain. Sources were T cells, B-cell-depleted T cells, or PBMCs; the material itself was cDNA or gDNA.

Methods used by the authors: The authors estimated nucleated cell counts from reference gene primer amplification. The protocol was immunoSEQ multiplex PCR, while the TCRdb copy is restricted to in-frame clones and leaves out a portion. V and J calls and clone size are copied from that table; D and trimming were computed from the DNA. Of approximately 190,000 clones in the sample, around 84% are singletons; the top ten hold around 20%. Germline assignment: CDR1 LNHDA and CDR2 SQIVND (reference sequence). V was trimmed by 5 bases and J by 4 bases, leaving 8 bases between them. The CDR3 extends over 12 amino acids.

Sequences were obtained from peripheral blood. This chain links TRBV19 with TRBJ1-2, with no clear D. The sequence was collected from a human donor in a cohort sampled during active COVID-19. This CDR3 is CASSPDAYGYTF. CDR3 DNA: TGTGCCAGTAGTCCAGATGCCTATGGCTACACCTTC.